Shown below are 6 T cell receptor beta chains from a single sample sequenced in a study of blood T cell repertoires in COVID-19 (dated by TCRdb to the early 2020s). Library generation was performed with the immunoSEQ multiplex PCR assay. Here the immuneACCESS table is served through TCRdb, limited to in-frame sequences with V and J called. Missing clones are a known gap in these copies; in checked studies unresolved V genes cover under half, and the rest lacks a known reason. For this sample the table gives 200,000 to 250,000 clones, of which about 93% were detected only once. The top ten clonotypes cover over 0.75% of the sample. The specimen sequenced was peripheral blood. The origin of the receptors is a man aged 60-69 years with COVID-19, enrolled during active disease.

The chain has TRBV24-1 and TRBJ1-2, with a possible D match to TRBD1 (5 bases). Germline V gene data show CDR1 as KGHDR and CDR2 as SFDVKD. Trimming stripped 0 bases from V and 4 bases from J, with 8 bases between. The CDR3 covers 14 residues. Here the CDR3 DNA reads TGTGCCACCAGTGATTTGGACAGTATCTATGGCTACACCTTC. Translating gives CATSDLDSIYGYTF.

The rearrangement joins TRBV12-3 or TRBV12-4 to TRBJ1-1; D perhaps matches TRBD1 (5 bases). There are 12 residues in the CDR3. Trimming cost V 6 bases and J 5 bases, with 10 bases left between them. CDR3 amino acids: CASSVTATEAFF. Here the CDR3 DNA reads TGTGCCAGCAGCGTGACAGCGACTGAAGCTTTCTTT.

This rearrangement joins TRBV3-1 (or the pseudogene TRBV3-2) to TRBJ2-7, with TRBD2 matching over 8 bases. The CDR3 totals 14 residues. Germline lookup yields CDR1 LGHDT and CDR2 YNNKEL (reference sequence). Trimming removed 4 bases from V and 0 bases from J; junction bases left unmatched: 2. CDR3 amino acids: CASSLGTSSYEQYF. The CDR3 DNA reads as TGTGCCAGCAGCCTAGGGACTAGCTCCTACGAGCAGTACTTC.

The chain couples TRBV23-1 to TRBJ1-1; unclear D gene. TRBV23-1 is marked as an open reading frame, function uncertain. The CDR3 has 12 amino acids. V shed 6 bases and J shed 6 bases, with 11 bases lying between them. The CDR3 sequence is CASRGFLSEAFF. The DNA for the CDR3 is TGCGCCAGCAGGGGCTTCTTGTCTGAAGCTTTCTTT.

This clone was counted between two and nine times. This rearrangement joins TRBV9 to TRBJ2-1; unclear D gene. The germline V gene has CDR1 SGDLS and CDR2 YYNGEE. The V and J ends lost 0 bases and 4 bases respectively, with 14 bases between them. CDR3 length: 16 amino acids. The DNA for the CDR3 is TGTGCCAGCAGCGTAGCTCCAGAGGTTAGTTACAATGAGCAGTTCTTC. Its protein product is CASSVAPEVSYNEQFF.

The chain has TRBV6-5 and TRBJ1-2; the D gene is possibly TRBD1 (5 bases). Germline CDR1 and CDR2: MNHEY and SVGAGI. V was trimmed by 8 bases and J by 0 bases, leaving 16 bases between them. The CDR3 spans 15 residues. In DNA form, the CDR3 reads TGTGCCAGCTCCGGGACGGGACTTACTAACTATGGCTACACCTTC. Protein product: CASSGTGLTNYGYTF.